Below, 20 T cell receptor beta chains from the same sample are listed, as sequenced in a study of blood T cell repertoires in COVID-19. Sequenced by immunoSEQ multiplex PCR; TCRdb stores in-frame clones only, minus some. The top ten hold roughly 5% of the sample, which has 150,000 to 200,000 clones, over 70% seen once. Material for sequencing was PBMCs or T cells enriched from blood (not recorded which). These receptors came from a man between 65 and 85 years old who had been exposed to COVID-19.

This chain joins TRBV7-8 and TRBJ2-1, with TRBD2 identical over 9 bases. Per the germline V gene, CDR1 is SGHVS and CDR2 is FQNEAQ. The CDR3 length is 18 residues. Trimming took 7 bases from V and 8 from J; bases not matched to a gene: 21. CDR3 protein: CASTPGSASGAPRDEQFF. Written as DNA, the CDR3 is TGTGCCAGCACCCCTGGGTCGGCTAGCGGGGCCCCAAGAGATGAGCAGTTCTTC.

Remarks on this clone: A junction end diverges from the germline sequence, so it may reflect a read error. The rearrangement links TRBV28 to TRBJ1-1; D gene unclear. There are 11 residues in the CDR3. The germline CDR1 and CDR2 sequences are MDHEN and SYDVKM. The CDR3 DNA reads as TGTGCCAGCAGGGAATACAGTGAATCTTTCTTT. Translation: CASREYSESFF.

This chain uses TRBV6-2 or TRBV6-3 with TRBJ2-1; 8 bases match TRBD2. J lost 4 bases, V lost 0 bases, and 8 bases had no gene match. The CDR3 is made up of 17 amino acids. Germline CDR1 MNHEY, CDR2 SVGEGT. CDR3 nucleotide sequence: TGTGCCAGCAGTTACTCGAACCCGTCTAGCGGGTACAATGAGCAGTTCTTC. This translates into CASSYSNPSSGYNEQFF.

The V gene is TRBV19, the J gene TRBJ2-2, with a tentative D call TRBD2 (5 bases). Germline CDR1 reads LNHDA; CDR2 reads SQIVND (reference sequence). The CDR3 has 16 residues. With 8 bases removed from V and 9 bases from J, the gap between germline ends came to 25 bases. For the CDR3, the DNA is TGTGCCAGTGGCGGCCCCCCAGCGGTGAGAGCCAGGGAGCTGTTTTTT. Translation gives CASGGPPAVRARELFF.

The CDR3 nucleotides read TGTGCCAGCACTCGGTCAGGATCGAACACTGAAGCTTTCTTT. Amino acid sequence: CASTRSGSNTEAFF. The chain is built from TRBV6-5 and TRBJ1-1; no clear D gene. Germline CDR1 and CDR2: MNHEY and SVGAGI. Trimming shortened V by 7 bases and J by 1 base, and 13 bases separated the two germline ends. The CDR3 has 14 amino acids.

This clone has a single count. The chain carries TRBV28 and TRBJ1-1; D may be TRBD1 (5 bases). Germline assignment: CDR1 MDHEN and CDR2 SYDVKM. The V end lost 11 bases, the J end lost 7 bases, and 20 bases lay between the germline ends. This CDR3 has 13 residues. CDR3 DNA: TGTGCCGCCACAGGATGGCAAGATGGTGAAGCTTTCTTT. It translates to CAATGWQDGEAFF. Full variable domain (missing parts from reference TRBV28 and TRBJ1-1): DVKVTQSSRYLVKRTGEKVFLECVQDMDHENMFWYRQDPGLGLRLIYFSYDVKMKEKGDIPEGYSVSREKKERFSLILESASTNQTSMYLCAATGWQDGEAFFGQGTRLTVV.

The chain has TRBV5-1 and TRBJ2-6; tentatively, D is TRBD2 (5 bases). The CDR3 contains 15 residues. The ends were cut back, 0 bases at V and 3 bases at J, with 7 bases in the middle. The germline gives CDR1 SGHRS, CDR2 YFSETQ. The CDR3 DNA reads TGCGCCAGCAGCTTGGGGGGAGTTGGGGCCAACGTCCTGACTTTC. This gives the protein CASSLGGVGANVLTF.

This chain uses TRBV7-2 with TRBJ2-3, with 9 bases lining up with TRBD2. The length of the CDR3 is 16 residues. Germline CDR1 SGHTA, CDR2 FQGNSA. V dropped 1 base and J dropped 4; count of bases not matched to a gene: 6. The chain's CDR3 is CASSLVIAGVSDTQYF. The CDR3 DNA reads as TGTGCCAGCAGCTTAGTAATAGCGGGAGTTTCAGATACGCAGTATTTT.

CDR3 sequence reads: CASSRRTSAGLLFF. The CDR3, as DNA: TGTGCCAGCAGCCGCCGTACTAGCGCCGGGTTGCTGTTTTTT. The gene calls are TRBV11-2 and TRBJ2-2; 7 nucleotides match TRBD2. CDR1 is SGHAT, CDR2 FQNNGV, per germline. V gave up 5 bases and J gave up 13 bases; unmatched junction bases: 13. This CDR3 comprises 14 residues.

DNA of the CDR3: TGTGCCAGCAGCTTCGACTCCTCCGGCCACGAGCAGTACTTC. This codes for CASSFDSSGHEQYF. The gene calls are TRBV7-9 and TRBJ2-7; D unclear. The CDR3 loop spans 14 amino acids. Trimming cost V 3 bases and J 5 bases, with 14 bases left between them. Germline CDR1 reads SEHNR; CDR2 reads FQNEAQ (reference sequence).

CDR3 amino acids: CASSSRGHTFSGNTIYF. Written as DNA, the CDR3 is TGTGCCAGCAGCTCCCGAGGACATACTTTCTCTGGAAACACCATATATTTT. The V and J genes are TRBV5-6 and TRBJ1-3; D possibly corresponds to TRBD1 (5 bases). V lost 3 bases and J lost 0, with 16 bases in between. The V gene's germline CDR1 is SGHDT and CDR2 YYEEEE. The CDR3 has 17 residues.

The gene calls are TRBV6-5 and TRBJ2-7; D is ambiguous. The CDR3 covers 14 residues. V was cut by 0 bases and J by 5 bases, with 11 bases left in between. Per germline, CDR1 MNHEY and CDR2 SVGAGI. CDR3 amino acids: CASSYSFDSDEQYF. The CDR3, as DNA: TGTGCCAGCAGTTACTCGTTTGATTCAGACGAGCAGTACTTC.

This rearrangement joins TRBV7-9 to TRBJ1-4; 8 bases are a match to TRBD1. CDR3 size: 16 residues. Trimming at V came to 3 bases and at J to 3 bases, leaving 6 bases not matched to a gene. The germline V gene has CDR1 SEHNR and CDR2 FQNEAQ (reference sequence). The chain's CDR3 is CASSFVRTGPNEKLFF. For the CDR3, the DNA is TGTGCCAGCAGCTTCGTACGGACAGGGCCTAATGAAAAACTGTTTTTT.

The CDR3: CASSEGTANQPQHF. In DNA form, the CDR3 reads TGTGCCAGCTCCGAGGGGACAGCTAATCAGCCCCAGCATTTT. This chain links TRBV18 with TRBJ1-5, with 7 bases that match TRBD1. J gave up 4 bases and V 6 bases, and 6 bases lay outside the gene matches. Per germline, CDR1 KGHSH and CDR2 LQKENI. The CDR3 is made up of 14 amino acids.

The genes are TRBV29-1 and TRBJ2-5, with 9 bases matching TRBD1. Germline trimming cut 3 bases from V and 5 bases from J; bases unmatched to any gene: 10. The CDR3 totals 15 residues. Germline CDR1 SQVTM, CDR2 ANQGSEA. The CDR3 DNA reads TGCAGCGTTGAGGTTCGCGACAGGGGGAGTGAGACCCAGTACTTC. As protein: CSVEVRDRGSETQYF.

The J gene is TRBJ2-3, the V gene TRBV6-2 or TRBV6-3, with 13 positions matching TRBD2. CDR3 length: 20 amino acids. J was trimmed by 0 bases and V by 0 bases; bases with no gene match: 9. CDR1 is MNHEY, CDR2 SVGEGT, per germline. The CDR3 DNA follows: TGTGCCAGCAGTTACTCGACGGGACTAGCGGGGCTAACTAGCACAGATACGCAGTATTTT. Protein product: CASSYSTGLAGLTSTDTQYF.

The chain employs TRBV11-1 and TRBJ2-5, with TRBD2 matching 10 bases. This CDR3 has 13 amino acids. Germline CDR1 is SGHAT and CDR2 is FQDESV (reference sequence). Losses at the gene ends were 6 bases for V and 9 bases for J; bases not matched to a gene: 7. CDR3 amino acids: CASSAGLAASQYF. In DNA form, the CDR3 reads TGTGCCAGCAGTGCTGGACTAGCGGCATCCCAGTACTTC.

The chain is built from TRBV2 and TRBJ1-4, with 9 bases identical to TRBD1. Trimming took 8 bases from V and 7 from J; bases not matched to a gene: 11. This CDR3 comprises 15 residues. Germline CDR1 and CDR2: SNHLY and FYNNEI. CDR3 residues: CASAGTGTVVEKLFF. The CDR3 region has the DNA TGTGCCAGCGCCGGGACAGGGACGGTAGTTGAAAAACTGTTTTTT.

The chain is built from TRBV7-9 and TRBJ2-2; D is ambiguous. CDR1 is SEHNR and CDR2 is FQNEAQ in the germline V gene (reference sequence). The CDR3 is 15 residues long. The V end was cut by 8 bases, the J end by 0 bases, with 13 bases between. The CDR3 reads CASLWALSNTGELFF. In DNA, the CDR3 is TGTGCCAGCCTCTGGGCCTTATCGAACACCGGGGAGCTGTTTTTT.

The chain joins TRBV4-3 to TRBJ1-2; D remains unclear. Trimming pared 1 base from V and 4 bases from J, leaving 13 bases between. This CDR3 contains 15 residues. The V gene's germline CDR1 is LGHNA and CDR2 YSLEER. The CDR3 is CASSQAALFGYGYTF. CDR3 coding DNA: TGCGCCAGCAGCCAAGCTGCGTTGTTCGGCTATGGCTACACCTTC.